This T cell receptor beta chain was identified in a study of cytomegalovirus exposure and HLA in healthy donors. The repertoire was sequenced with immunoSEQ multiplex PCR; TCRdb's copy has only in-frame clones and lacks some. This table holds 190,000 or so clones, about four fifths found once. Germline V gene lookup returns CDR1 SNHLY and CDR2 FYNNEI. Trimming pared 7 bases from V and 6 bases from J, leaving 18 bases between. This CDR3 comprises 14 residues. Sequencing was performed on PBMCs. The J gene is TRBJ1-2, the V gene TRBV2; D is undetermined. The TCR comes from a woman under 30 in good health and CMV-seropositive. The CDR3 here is CASTHGNRENGYTF. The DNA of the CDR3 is TGTGCCAGCACCCACGGTAACCGGGAAAATGGCTACACCTTC.